This TCR beta chain was sequenced during a study of neurological immune-mediated disorders. The trim removed 4 bases at V and 8 bases at J, leaving 5 bases unmatched. CDR3 length equals 13 residues. Germline lookup yields CDR1 SGHRS and CDR2 YFSETQ. Overall study results and limits: CDR3 amino acid sequences of expanded clones were not shared across subjects, a result suggesting private repertoires in all groups. Healthy controls had more TCR clonal expansion than multiple sclerosis, which showed the least, whereas HTLV-1-associated myelopathy showed the most.

The making of cDNA relied on 5'RACE with 10-nucleotide random UMIs. The output of every sequencing run exceeded 180 million TCR-beta sequences, derived from 15-18 subjects. TCRdb recomputed calls from the 5' RACE reads with MiXCR, one row per CDR3 protein. This table has tens of thousands of distinct CDR3 sequences, over 9% appearing once. This clonotype was detected many times. Its antigen is unidentified. The chain has TRBV5-1 and TRBJ2-1, with TRBD1 matching 8 bases. The material sequenced was PBMCs. The clonotype comes from a woman in her twenties or thirties with HTLV-1-associated myelopathy (HAM/TSP). In DNA, the CDR3 is TGCGCCAGCAGCCTTGGACAGGGCTATGAGCAGTTCTTC. Amino acids: CASSLGQGYEQFF. The full variable domain, with the rest looked up from reference TRBV5-1 and TRBJ2-1, is KAGVTQTPRYLIKTRGQQVTLSCSPISGHRSVSWYQQTPGQGLQFLFEYFSETQRNKGNFPGRFSGRQFSNSRSEMNVSTLELGDSALYLCASSLGQGYEQFFGPGTRLTVL.